This TCR beta chain is drawn from a study of T-cell memory formation after mild COVID-19. The 5'RACE method, run with constant-segment primers, produced TCR alpha and TCR beta cDNA libraries (carrying sample barcodes and UMIs). TCRdb itself ran the 5' RACE reads through MiXCR, one entry per CDR3 protein. The sample shows 450,000 to 650,000 distinct CDR3 sequences, about a sixth of them seen only once. Notes on the study in general: Balance between CD4 and CD8 was seen in clones contracting day 15 to 85, and a CD4+ lean was seen in later expanders.

With respect to this clonotype: The antigen is unknown.

The sequenced sample consisted of PBMCs or a T cell subset sorted from them (not recorded which). The TCR originated in an adult woman who had mild COVID-19 (a few samples of this study predate the infection). Cell type and time point are not known.

In DNA form, the CDR3 reads TGCAGTGCTGGAACAGGGAGATATGGCTACACCTTC. Protein product: CSAGTGRYGYTF. V usage is TRBV20-1 and J usage is TRBJ1-2; D may be TRBD1 (6 bases). Trimming took 5 bases from V and 5 from J, leaving 12 bases between them. The CDR3 has 12 amino acids. Germline V gene sequence: CDR1 DFQATT, CDR2 SNEGSKA (reference sequence).